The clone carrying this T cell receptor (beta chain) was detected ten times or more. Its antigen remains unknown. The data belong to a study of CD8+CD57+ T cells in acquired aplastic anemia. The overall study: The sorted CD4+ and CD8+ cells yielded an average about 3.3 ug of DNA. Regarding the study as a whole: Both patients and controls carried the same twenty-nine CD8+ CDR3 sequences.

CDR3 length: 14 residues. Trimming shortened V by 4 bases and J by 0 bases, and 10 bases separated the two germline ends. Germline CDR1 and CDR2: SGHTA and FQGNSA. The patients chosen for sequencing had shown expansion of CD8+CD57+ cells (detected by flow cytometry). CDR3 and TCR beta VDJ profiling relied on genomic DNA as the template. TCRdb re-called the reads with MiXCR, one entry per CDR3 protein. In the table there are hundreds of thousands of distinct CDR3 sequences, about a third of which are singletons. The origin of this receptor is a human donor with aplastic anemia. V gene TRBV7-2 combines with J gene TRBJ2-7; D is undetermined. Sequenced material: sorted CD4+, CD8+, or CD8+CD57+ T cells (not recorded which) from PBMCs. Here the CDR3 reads CASSYAFSSYEQYF. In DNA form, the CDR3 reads TGTGCCAGCAGCTACGCCTTCTCCTCCTACGAGCAGTACTTC.